This TCR beta chain was identified in a study of human T cells and chemical hapten exposure. Regarding the study as a whole: With alopecia, donors may have immune responses unlike healthy people's.

In the case of this clonotype: Its antigen is undetermined.

This sample's time point: patch test 3, about 24 weeks after DPC sensitization. Indicated treatment: therapeutic diphenylcyclopropenone sensitization with weekly scalp DPC. The authors' total RNA extraction used unfractionated whole blood. Trimming took off 3 bases at V and 0 bases at J, with 12 bases between the two ends. Germline CDR1 is MNHEY and CDR2 is SMNVEV (reference sequence). The CDR3 sequence is 15 residues long. TCRdb passed the RACE reads through MiXCR, listing each CDR3 protein once. The table includes 35,000 to 45,000 distinct CDR3 sequences, roughly 12% detected once. The chain carries TRBV27 and TRBJ2-7, with D possibly matching TRBD1 (5 bases). The specimen comprised whole blood, sampled in connection with sensitization to the hapten diphenylcyclopropenone (DPC). The sequence came from a woman aged 40 to 55 with alopecia areata. Some clones in this sample may be carry-over from other donors' samples. CDR3 loop: CASSLSIQASYEQYF. CDR3 DNA: TGTGCCAGCAGTTTGTCCATACAGGCCTCCTACGAGCAGTACTTC.